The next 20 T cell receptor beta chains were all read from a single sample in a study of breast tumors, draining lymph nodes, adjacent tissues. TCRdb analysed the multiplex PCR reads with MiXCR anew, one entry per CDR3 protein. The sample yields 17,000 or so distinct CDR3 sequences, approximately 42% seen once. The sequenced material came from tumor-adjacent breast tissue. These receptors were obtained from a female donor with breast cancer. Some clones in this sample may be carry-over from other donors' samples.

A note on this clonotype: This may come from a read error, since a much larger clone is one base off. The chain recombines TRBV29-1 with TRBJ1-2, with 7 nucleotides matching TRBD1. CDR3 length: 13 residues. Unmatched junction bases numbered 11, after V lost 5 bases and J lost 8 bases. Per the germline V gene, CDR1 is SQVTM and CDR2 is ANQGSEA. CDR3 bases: TGCAGCGTTTCTGACAGGGCCCCTCGGGGCTACACCTTC. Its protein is CSVSDRAPRGYTF.

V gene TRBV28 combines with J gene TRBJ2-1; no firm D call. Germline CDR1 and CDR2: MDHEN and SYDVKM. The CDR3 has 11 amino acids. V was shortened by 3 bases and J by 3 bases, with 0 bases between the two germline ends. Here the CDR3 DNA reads TGTGCCAGCAGTTTCTACAATGAGCAGTTCTTC. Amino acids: CASSFYNEQFF.

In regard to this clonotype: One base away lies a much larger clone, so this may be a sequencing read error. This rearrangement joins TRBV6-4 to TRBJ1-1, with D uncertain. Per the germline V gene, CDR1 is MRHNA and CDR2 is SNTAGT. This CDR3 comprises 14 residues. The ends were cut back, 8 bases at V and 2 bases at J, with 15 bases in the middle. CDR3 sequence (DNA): TGTGCCAGCGGGCCACCCCCTCGAAACACTGAAGCTTTCTTT. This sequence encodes CASGPPPRNTEAFF.

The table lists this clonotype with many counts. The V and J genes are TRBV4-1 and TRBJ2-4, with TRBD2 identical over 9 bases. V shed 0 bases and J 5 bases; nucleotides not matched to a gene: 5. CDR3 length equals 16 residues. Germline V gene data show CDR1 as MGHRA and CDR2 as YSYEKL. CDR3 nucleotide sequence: TGCGCCAGCAGCCAAGATCGCGGGGGGGCCCAAAACATTCAGTACTTC. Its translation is CASSQDRGGAQNIQYF.

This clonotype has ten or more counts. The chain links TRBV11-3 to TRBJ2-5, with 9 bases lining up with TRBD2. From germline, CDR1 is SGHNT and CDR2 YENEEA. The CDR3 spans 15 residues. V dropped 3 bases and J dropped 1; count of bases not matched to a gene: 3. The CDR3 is CASSFSSGTQETQYF. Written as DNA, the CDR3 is TGTGCCAGCAGCTTTTCTAGCGGGACCCAAGAGACCCAGTACTTC.

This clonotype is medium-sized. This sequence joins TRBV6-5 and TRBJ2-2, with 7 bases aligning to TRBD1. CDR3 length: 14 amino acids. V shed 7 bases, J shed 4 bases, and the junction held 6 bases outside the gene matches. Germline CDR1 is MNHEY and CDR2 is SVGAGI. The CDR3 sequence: CASTRQGGTGELFF. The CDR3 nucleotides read TGTGCCAGCACCCGACAGGGTGGCACCGGGGAGCTGTTTTTT.

CDR3: CAWGEGQVWQYF. In nucleotides, the CDR3 is TGTGCCTGGGGTGAGGGACAGGTATGGCAGTACTTC. The J gene is TRBJ2-7, the V gene TRBV30, with 8 bases that match TRBD1. This CDR3 has 12 residues. Losses at the gene ends were 5 bases for V and 9 bases for J; bases not matched to a gene: 9. Germline V gene lookup returns CDR1 GTSNPN and CDR2 SVGIG (reference sequence).

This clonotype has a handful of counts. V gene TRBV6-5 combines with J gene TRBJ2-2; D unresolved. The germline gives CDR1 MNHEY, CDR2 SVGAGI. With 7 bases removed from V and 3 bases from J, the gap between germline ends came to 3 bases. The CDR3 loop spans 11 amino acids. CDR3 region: CASKHTGELFF. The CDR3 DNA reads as TGTGCCAGCAAGCACACCGGGGAGCTGTTTTTT.

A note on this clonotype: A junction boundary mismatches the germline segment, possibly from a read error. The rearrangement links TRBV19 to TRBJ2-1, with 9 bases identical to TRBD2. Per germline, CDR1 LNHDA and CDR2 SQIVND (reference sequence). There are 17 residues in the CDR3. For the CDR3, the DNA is TGTGCCAGCGGGGCTAGCGGGGTAGGGACCTCCTACAATGAGCAGTCCTTC. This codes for CASGASGVGTSYNEQSF.

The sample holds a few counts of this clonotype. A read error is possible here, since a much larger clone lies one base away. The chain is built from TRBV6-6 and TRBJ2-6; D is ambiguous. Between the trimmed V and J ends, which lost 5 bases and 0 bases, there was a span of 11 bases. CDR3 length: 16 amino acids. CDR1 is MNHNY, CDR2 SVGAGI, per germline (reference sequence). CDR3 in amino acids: CASSPTFDSGANVLTF. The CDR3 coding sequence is TGTGCCAGCAGTCCCACATTTGACTCTGGGGCCAACGTCCTGACTTTC.

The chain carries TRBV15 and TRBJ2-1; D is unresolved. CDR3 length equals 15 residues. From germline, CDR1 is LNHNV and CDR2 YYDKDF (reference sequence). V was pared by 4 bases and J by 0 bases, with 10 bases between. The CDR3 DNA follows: TGTGCCACCAGCAAAGCGCGTAACTCCTACAATGAGCAGTTCTTC. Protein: CATSKARNSYNEQFF.

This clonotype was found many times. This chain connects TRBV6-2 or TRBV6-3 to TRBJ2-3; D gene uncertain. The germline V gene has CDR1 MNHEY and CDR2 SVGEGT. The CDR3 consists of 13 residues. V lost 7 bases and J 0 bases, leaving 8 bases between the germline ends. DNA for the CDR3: TGTGCCAGCACCCTTGACAGCACAGATACGCAGTATTTT. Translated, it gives CASTLDSTDTQYF.

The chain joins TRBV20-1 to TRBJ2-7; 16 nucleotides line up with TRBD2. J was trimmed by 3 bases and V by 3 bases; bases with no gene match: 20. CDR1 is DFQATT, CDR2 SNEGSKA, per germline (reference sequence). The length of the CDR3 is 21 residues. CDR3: CSARVAFGGTSGRAAYYEQYF. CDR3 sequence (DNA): TGCAGTGCTAGGGTTGCTTTTGGAGGGACTAGCGGGAGGGCTGCATACTACGAGCAGTACTTC.

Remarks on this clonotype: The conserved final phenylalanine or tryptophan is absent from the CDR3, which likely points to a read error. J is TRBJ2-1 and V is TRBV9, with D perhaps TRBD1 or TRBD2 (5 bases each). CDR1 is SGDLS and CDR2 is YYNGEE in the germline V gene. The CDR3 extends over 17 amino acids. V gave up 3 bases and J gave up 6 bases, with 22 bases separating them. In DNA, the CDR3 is TGTGCCAGCAGCGCACCCGCCCGGGGCCGGAGTATCAATGAGCAGTTCCTC. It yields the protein CASSAPARGRSINEQFL.

As DNA, the CDR3 is TGTGCCAGCAGTCCTAGCAATGAGCAGTTCTTC. Encoded protein: CASSPSNEQFF. J is TRBJ2-1 and V is TRBV2; D uncertain. With 5 bases removed from V and 6 bases from J, the gap between germline ends came to 5 bases. The CDR3 sequence is 11 residues long. Germline CDR1 SNHLY, CDR2 FYNNEI.

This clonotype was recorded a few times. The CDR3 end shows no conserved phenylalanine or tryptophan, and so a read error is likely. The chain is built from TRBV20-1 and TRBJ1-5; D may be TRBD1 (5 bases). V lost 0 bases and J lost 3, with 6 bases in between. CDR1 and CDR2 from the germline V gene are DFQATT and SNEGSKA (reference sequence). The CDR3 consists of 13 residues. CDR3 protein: CSAREGTNQPQHG. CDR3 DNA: TGCAGTGCTAGAGAGGGGACCAATCAGCCCCAGCATGGT.

The CDR3 bases are TGTGCCAGCAGCTTACCCATTGCGGGACAGGGGGGTCCGGAGACCCAGTACTTC. This encodes CASSLPIAGQGGPETQYF. J is TRBJ2-5 and V is TRBV7-9, with 11 nucleotides matching TRBD1. The CDR3 extends over 18 amino acids. The germline CDR1 and CDR2 sequences are SEHNR and FQNEAQ (reference sequence). V trimming: 2 bases; J trimming: 5 bases; junction bases outside the gene matches: 13. The variable domain in full, with the rest retrieved from reference TRBV7-9 and TRBJ2-5, is DTGVSQNPRHKITKRGQNVTFRCDPISEHNRLYWYRQTLGQGPEFLTYFQNEAQLEKSRLLSDRFSAERPKGSFSTLEIQRTEQGDSAMYLCASSLPIAGQGGPETQYFGPGTRLLVL.

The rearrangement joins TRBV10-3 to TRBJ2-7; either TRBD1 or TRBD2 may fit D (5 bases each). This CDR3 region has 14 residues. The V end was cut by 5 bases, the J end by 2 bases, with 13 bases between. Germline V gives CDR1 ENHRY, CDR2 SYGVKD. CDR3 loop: CAISQWDPPYEQYV. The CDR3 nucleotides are TGTGCCATCAGTCAATGGGACCCACCCTACGAGCAGTACGTC.

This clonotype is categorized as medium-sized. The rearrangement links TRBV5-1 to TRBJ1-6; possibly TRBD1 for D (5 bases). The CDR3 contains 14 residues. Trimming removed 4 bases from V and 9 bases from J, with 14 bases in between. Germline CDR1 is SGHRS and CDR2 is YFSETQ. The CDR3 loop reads CASSPAGGFSPLHF. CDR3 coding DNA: TGCGCCAGCAGCCCCGCGGGGGGATTTTCACCCCTCCACTTT.

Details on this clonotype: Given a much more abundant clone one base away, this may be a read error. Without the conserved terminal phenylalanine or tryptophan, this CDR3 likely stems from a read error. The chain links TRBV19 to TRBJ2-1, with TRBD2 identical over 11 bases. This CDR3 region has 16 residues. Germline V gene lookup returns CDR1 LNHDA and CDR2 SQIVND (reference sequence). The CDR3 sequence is CANSTLAGGLYNEQFS. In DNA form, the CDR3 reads TGTGCCAATAGTACTTTAGCGGGGGGGCTCTACAATGAGCAGTTCTCC.